The 8 T cell receptor beta chains reported below all come from one sample, sequenced in a study of human CD4 T cells and Enterobacteriaceae. Assay used: immunoSEQ multiplex PCR; TCRdb lists only in-frame clones, some missing. Among roughly 28,000 clones listed, approximately 78% were seen once. Sorting took every CD4+ cell except CD45RA+CCR7+CD95- naive cells, reaching over 95% purity. The sequencing sample was made of memory CD4+ T cells from blood. These receptors all stem from a human donor in good health.

The rearrangement uses TRBV27 and TRBJ1-5; D is undetermined. Germline CDR1 and CDR2: MNHEY and SMNVEV (reference sequence). The CDR3 contains 15 residues. Trimming stripped 4 bases from V and 7 bases from J, with 17 bases between. The CDR3 DNA sequence: TGTGCCAGCAGTTACTTTAAAGGTGGTGGCCAGCCCCAGCATTTT. As protein: CASSYFKGGGQPQHF.

The V gene is TRBV7-3, the J gene TRBJ2-6; D perhaps matches TRBD1 (5 bases). The length of the CDR3 is 18 residues. Trimming cost V 0 bases and J 2 bases, with 14 bases left between them. Germline V gene data show CDR1 as SGHTA and CDR2 as FQGTGA. CDR3 bases: TGTGCCAGCAGCTTAACCCCCGCAGGGCTGCCTGGGGCCAACGTCCTGACTTTC. Its translation is CASSLTPAGLPGANVLTF.

This chain connects TRBV5-4 to TRBJ2-6; D is undetermined. V was shortened by 0 bases and J by 0 bases, with 4 bases between the two germline ends. Germline V gene sequence: CDR1 SGHNT, CDR2 YYREEE (reference sequence). The CDR3 consists of 15 residues. Here the CDR3 reads CASSLEGSGANVLTF. CDR3 nucleotide sequence: TGTGCCAGCAGCTTGGAAGGCTCTGGGGCCAACGTCCTGACTTTC.

V gene TRBV10-3 combines with J gene TRBJ1-1; possibly TRBD1 for D (5 bases). V gave up 8 bases and J gave up 0 bases, with 13 bases separating them. The length of the CDR3 is 14 residues. CDR1 and CDR2 (germline): ENHRY, SYGVKD. The CDR3 region is CAIQARAMNTEAFF. The CDR3 coding sequence is TGTGCCATCCAAGCCAGGGCCATGAACACTGAAGCTTTCTTT.

The gene calls are TRBV19 and TRBJ2-5, with D perhaps matching TRBD1 (5 bases). CDR1 LNHDA and CDR2 SQIVND come from the germline V gene (reference sequence). Trimming cost V 7 bases and J 5 bases, with 17 bases left between them. The CDR3 consists of 14 residues. CDR3 amino acids: CASTDLGRRETQYF. CDR3 nucleotides: TGTGCCAGTACCGATCTGGGGCGACGGGAGACCCAGTACTTC.

This chain connects TRBV6-1 to TRBJ1-1; D ambiguous. The CDR3 is 14 residues long. In germline, CDR1 is MNHNS, CDR2 SASEGT. Trimming cost V 11 bases and J 3 bases, with 19 bases left between them. CDR3 coding DNA: TGTGCCGCCGCTCGAGTGGGTTCTTACACTGAAGCTTTCTTT. This sequence encodes CAAARVGSYTEAFF.

The CDR3, as DNA: TGTGCCAGTTCCACCCGGGCCGACCGTGATACGCAGTATTTT. Amino acid sequence: CASSTRADRDTQYF. The chain carries TRBV19 and TRBJ2-3; D not resolved. Germline CDR1 LNHDA, CDR2 SQIVND (reference sequence). The CDR3 covers 14 residues. The germline V and J ends were trimmed by 8 bases and 6 bases, with 18 bases remaining between them.

The rearrangement links TRBV11-3 to TRBJ2-6, with no clear D. This CDR3 spans 15 amino acids. The germline V and J ends were trimmed by 1 base and 1 base, with 5 bases remaining between them. CDR1 and CDR2 (germline): SGHNT, YENEEA. The chain's CDR3 is CASSLAKSGANVLTF. Written as DNA, the CDR3 is TGTGCCAGCAGCTTAGCCAAGTCTGGGGCCAACGTCCTGACTTTC.